Below are 8 T cell receptor beta chains sequenced from a single sample in a study of regulatory T cells in long-lasting Graves disease. The time point denotes: newly diagnosed GD, antithyroid drugs for less than 3 months. From PBMCs, RNA was extracted and then used to make the TCR library. Building the TCR beta libraries relied on iRepertoire HTBI primers, and CDR3 regions underwent Arm-PCR. TCRdb fed the multiplex PCR reads into MiXCR, producing one record per CDR3 protein. The sample shows a few hundred thousand distinct CDR3 sequences, about an eighth of them seen only once. This sample was also put to use in a study of T cells in Graves' hyperthyroidism and ophthalmopathy.

The sequencing here drew on peripheral blood mononuclear cells (PBMCs), taken at new diagnosis, from a patient treated with antithyroid drugs. The receptors stem from a woman aged 18-30 years with Graves disease.

This clonotype was recorded at least ten times. The chain is built from TRBV15 and TRBJ1-6; D is ambiguous. The V end was cut by 0 bases, the J end by 14 bases, with 8 bases between. Germline CDR1 LNHNV, CDR2 YYDKDF (reference sequence). CDR3 length: 12 residues. The CDR3: CATSRDQGALHF. In DNA form, the CDR3 reads TGTGCCACCAGCAGAGATCAAGGAGCCCTCCACTTT.

At least ten counts were recorded for this clonotype. This chain links TRBV28 with TRBJ2-3, with D perhaps given as TRBD1 or TRBD2 (5 bases each). The V and J ends lost 6 bases and 6 bases respectively, with 10 bases between them. CDR1 and CDR2 from the germline V gene are MDHEN and SYDVKM. The CDR3 has 12 residues. The CDR3 coding sequence is TGTGCCAGCAGACTTTGGGGGGATACGCAGTATTTT. It yields the protein CASRLWGDTQYF.

This clonotype was observed a handful of times. The CDR3, as DNA: TGTGCCAGCAGCTTAGTGGGTAGCTCCTATAATTCACCCCTCCACTTT. Its protein is CASSLVGSSYNSPLHF. V usage is TRBV7-2 and J usage is TRBJ1-6; D gene uncertain. V was trimmed by 1 base and J by 0 bases, leaving 7 bases between them. CDR1 and CDR2 (germline): SGHTA, FQGNSA. The CDR3 totals 16 residues.

This clonotype was seen more than once but under ten times. The chain has TRBV7-9 and TRBJ1-2; D is undetermined. Germline V gene lookup returns CDR1 SEHNR and CDR2 FQNEAQ (reference sequence). V was cut by 1 base and J by 2 bases, with 14 bases left in between. CDR3 length: 16 residues. The CDR3 region is CASSLGNIGGNYGYTF. CDR3 coding DNA: TGTGCCAGCAGCTTAGGAAACATTGGAGGGAACTATGGCTACACCTTC.

This clonotype was seen repeatedly, ten times or more. J is TRBJ1-1 and V is TRBV19; 9 bases agree with TRBD1. Germline values: CDR1 LNHDA, CDR2 SQIVND (reference sequence). The CDR3 contains 13 residues. Losses at the gene ends were 4 bases for V and 5 bases for J; bases not matched to a gene: 2. The CDR3 sequence is CASSKGQGTEAFF. In DNA form, the CDR3 reads TGTGCCAGTAGTAAAGGACAGGGGACTGAAGCTTTCTTT.

This clonotype has only a few counts. The rearrangement links TRBV6-1 to TRBJ2-1, with D possibly being TRBD2 (6 bases). The CDR3 totals 16 residues. CDR1 MNHNS and CDR2 SASEGT come from the germline V gene. V lost 7 bases and J 2 bases, leaving 18 bases between the germline ends. CDR3 nucleotides: TGTGCCAGCACCCCCCTTGGGGGAGGTGCCTACAATGAGCAGTTCTTC. Protein product: CASTPLGGGAYNEQFF.

This clonotype was observed many times. The V call is TRBV11-2, the J call TRBJ1-6; a weak D match, TRBD1 (5 bases). Trimming removed 2 bases from V and 13 bases from J, with 15 bases in between. This CDR3 is 14 amino acids long. Germline V lookup: CDR1 SGHAT, CDR2 FQNNGV. The CDR3 here is CASSLTGGVPPLHF. In nucleotides, the CDR3 is TGTGCCAGCAGCTTAACGGGGGGAGTACCGCCCCTCCACTTT.

Only a few counts were recorded for this clonotype. This chain uses TRBV29-1 with TRBJ2-7; no clear D gene. CDR3 length: 14 residues. V lost 0 bases, J lost 0 bases, and 9 bases lay in between. CDR1 and CDR2 (germline): SQVTM, ANQGSEA. Here the CDR3 reads CSVEDMTDSYEQYF. The CDR3 DNA reads as TGCAGCGTTGAAGATATGACTGACTCCTACGAGCAGTACTTC.